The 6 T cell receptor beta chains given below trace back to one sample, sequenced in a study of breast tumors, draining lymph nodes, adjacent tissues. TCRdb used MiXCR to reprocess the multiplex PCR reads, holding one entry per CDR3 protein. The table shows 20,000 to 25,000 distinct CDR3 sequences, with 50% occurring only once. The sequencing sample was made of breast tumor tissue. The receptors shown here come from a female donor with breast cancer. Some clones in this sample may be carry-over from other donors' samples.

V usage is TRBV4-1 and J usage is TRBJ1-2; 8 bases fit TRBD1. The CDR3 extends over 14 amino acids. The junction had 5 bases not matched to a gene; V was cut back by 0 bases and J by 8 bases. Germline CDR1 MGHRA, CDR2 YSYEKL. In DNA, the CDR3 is TGCGCCAGCAGCCAAGAAGGGACAGGATTCGGCTACACCTTC. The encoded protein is CASSQEGTGFGYTF.

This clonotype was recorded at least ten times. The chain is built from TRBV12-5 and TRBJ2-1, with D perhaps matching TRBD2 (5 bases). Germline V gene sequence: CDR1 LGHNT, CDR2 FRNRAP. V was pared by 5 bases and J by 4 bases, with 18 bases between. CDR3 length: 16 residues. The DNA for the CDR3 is TGTGCTAGTGGTCCCTCTCGCGGGTCGACTTACAATGAGCAGTTCTTC. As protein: CASGPSRGSTYNEQFF.

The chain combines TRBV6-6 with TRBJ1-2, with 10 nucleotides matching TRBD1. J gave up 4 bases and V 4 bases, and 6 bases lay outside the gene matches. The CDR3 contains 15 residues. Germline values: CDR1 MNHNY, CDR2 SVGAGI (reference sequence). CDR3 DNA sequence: TGTGCCAGCAGTTTCTCGACAGGGGGCACCTATGGCTACACCTTC. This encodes CASSFSTGGTYGYTF.

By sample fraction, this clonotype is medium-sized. Here the CDR3 DNA reads TGCAGCGCCGCCGGACTAGCGGGAGGCGAGCAGTACTTC. Amino acids: CSAAGLAGGEQYF. The chain couples TRBV29-1 to TRBJ2-7; 14 bases are shared with TRBD2. Germline V gene sequence: CDR1 SQVTM, CDR2 ANQGSEA. The V and J ends lost 7 bases and 6 bases, in that order; junction bases with no gene match: 5. This CDR3 region has 13 residues.

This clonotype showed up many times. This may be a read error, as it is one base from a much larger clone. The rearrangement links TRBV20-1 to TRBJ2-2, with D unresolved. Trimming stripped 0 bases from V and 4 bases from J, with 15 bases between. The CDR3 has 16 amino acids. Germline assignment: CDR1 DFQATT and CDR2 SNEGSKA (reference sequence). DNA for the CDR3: TGCAGTGCTAGAGATATCAGAAGGGCGACCACCGGGGAGCTGTTTTTT. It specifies CSARDIRRATTGELFF.

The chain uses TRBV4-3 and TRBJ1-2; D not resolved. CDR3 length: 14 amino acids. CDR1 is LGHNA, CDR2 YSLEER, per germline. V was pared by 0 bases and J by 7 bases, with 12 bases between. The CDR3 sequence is CASSQDPAGSGYTF. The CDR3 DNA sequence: TGCGCCAGCAGCCAAGATCCCGCGGGGTCTGGCTACACCTTC.